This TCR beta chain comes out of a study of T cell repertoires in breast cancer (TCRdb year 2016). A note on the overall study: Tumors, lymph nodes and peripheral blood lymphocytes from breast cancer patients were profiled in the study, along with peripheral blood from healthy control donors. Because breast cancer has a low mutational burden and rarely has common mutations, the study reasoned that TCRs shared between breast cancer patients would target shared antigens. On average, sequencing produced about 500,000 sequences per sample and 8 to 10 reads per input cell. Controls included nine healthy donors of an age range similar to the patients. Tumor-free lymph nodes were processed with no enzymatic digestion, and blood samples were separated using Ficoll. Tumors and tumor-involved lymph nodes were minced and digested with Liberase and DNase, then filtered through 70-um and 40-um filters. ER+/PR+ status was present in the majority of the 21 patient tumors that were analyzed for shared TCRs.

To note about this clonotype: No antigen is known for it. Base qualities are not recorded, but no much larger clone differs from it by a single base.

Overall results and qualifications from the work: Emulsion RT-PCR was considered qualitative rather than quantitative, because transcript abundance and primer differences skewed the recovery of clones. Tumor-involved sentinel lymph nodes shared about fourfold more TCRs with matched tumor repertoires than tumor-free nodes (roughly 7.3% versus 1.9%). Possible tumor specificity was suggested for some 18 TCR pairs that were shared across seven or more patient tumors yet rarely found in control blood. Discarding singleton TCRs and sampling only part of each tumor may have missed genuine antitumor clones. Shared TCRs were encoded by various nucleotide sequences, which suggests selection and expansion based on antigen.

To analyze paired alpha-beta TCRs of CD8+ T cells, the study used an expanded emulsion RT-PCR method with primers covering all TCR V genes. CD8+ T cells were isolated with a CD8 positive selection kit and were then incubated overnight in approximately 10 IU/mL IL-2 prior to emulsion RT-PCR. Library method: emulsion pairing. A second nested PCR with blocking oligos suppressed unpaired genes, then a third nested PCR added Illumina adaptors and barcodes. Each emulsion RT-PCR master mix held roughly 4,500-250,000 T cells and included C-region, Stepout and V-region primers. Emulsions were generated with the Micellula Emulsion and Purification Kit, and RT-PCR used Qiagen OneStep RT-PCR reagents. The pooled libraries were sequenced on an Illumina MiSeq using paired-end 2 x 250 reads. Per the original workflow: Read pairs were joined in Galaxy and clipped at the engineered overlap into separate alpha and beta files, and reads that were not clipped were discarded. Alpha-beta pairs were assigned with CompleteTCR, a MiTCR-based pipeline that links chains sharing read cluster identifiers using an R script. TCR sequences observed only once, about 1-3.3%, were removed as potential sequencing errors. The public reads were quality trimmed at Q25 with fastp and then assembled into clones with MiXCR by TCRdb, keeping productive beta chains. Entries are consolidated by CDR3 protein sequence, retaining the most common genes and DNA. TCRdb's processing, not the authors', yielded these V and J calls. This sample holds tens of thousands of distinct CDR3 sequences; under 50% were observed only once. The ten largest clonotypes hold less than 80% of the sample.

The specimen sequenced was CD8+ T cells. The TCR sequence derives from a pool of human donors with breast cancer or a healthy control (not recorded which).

The DNA reads as follows: TGTGCCAGCAGCTCAAGGGAACGGAGTCAGCCCCAGCATTTT. It encodes CASSSRERSQPQHF. The chain is made from TRBV4-2 and TRBJ1-5; no D gene can be assigned with confidence. In the germline V gene, CDR1 corresponds to LGHNA and CDR2 to YNFKEQ. Reading from cysteine to phenylalanine, the CDR3 counts 14 amino acids. Kept here is only the CDR3 DNA, which spans 42 bases and is read in frame from base 1. Trimming takes 5 bases from V and 6 bases from J, and the germline ends sit 14 bases apart.